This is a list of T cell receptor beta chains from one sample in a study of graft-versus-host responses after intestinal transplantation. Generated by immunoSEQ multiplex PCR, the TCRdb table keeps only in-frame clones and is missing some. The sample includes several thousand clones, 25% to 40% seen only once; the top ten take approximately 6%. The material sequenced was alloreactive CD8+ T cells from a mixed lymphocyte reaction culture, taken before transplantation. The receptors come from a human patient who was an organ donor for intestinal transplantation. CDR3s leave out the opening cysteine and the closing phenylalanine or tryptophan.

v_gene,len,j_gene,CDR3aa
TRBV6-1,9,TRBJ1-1,ASRKDTEAF
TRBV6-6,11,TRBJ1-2,ASSLTANYGYT
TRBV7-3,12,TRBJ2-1,ASSFGTYYNEQF
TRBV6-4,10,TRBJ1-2,ASMGNGPGYT
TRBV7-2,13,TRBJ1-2,ASSLTLSTGYGYT
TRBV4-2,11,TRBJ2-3,ASSQVRLDTQY
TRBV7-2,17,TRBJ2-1,ASSLVSSYRGALYNEQF
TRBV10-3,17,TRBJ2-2,AIRRSRLAGGQFAGELF
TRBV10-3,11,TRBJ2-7,AISEQGSYEQY
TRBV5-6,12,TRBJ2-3,ASSSGLAGYTQY
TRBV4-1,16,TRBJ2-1,ASSQEGAPGGDFNEQF
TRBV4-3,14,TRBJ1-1,ASSLTGAGGNTEAF
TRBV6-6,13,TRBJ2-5,ASSPRGYGGETQY
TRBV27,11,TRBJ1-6,ASSLGFGSPLH
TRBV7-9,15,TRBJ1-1,ASSLEGWGQPNTEAF
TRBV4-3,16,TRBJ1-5,ASSQDRRQRQGNQPQH
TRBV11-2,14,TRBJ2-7,ASSLSAWTGGYEQY
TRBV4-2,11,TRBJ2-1,ASSRQGGGEQF
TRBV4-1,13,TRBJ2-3,ASSQLDRFTDTQY
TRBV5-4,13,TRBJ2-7,ASSLSQTASYEQY
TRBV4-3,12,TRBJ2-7,ASSQARGAYEQY
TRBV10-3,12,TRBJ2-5,AISDVGGEETQY
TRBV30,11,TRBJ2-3,AWRGRGTDTQY
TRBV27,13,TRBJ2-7,ASSLSDGARYEQY
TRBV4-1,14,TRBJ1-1,ASSRWTGEWNTEAF
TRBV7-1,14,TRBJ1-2,ASRPQREGKTYGYT
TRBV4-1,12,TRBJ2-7,ASSQGSGAYEQY
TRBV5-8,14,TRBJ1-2,ASSLYFGAVSYGYT
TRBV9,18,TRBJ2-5,ASSVAHPGTSGGALETQY
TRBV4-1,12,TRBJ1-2,ASSLGPGTVGYT
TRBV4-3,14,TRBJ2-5,ASSQATRGARETQY
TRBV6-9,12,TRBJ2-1,ASSGQAPYNEQF
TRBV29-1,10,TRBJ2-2,SVDENTGELF
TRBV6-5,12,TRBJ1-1,ASSYFPKGTEAF
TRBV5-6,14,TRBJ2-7,ASSYPTGGRAYEQY
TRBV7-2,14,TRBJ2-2,ASSSPDRGMDGELF
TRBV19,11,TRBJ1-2,ASSTEVNYGYT
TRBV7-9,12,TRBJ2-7,ASSYSQGGGEQY
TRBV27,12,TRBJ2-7,ASSFGTGPYEQY
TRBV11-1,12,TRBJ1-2,ASSLAPVSYGYT
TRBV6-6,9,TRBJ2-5,ASSYGGEQY
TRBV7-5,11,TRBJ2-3,ASSWGAADTQY
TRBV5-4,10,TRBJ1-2,ASSLAWTAKT
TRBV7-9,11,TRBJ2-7,ASSVGVGSEQY
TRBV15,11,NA,ATVGGTSYEQY
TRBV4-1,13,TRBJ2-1,ASSQDSSPSWGQF